This TCR beta chain was identified in a study of cytomegalovirus exposure and HLA in healthy donors (dated by TCRdb to about 2017). Regarding the complete study: An earlier analysis of roughly 570 of the donors reported 250 to 350 Gb of sequence data and 100 million to 120 million unique TCR beta sequences obtained from about 200 million T cells. About 300 gigabases of sequencing data and some 85 million unique TCR sequences were included in an early release covering 550 to 800 HLA-typed donors. Of the 300 to 450 genotyped donors, approximately 80% were placed in the genetic ancestry cluster associated with self-reported Caucasian donors. The aim of the study was to test whether cataloging public T cell receptors could identify signatures of past pathogen exposure. The T cell repertoires of 700 or so subjects were profiled by immunosequencing and related to cytomegalovirus serostatus. Besides the first cohort of around 670 subjects, a separate validation cohort made up of roughly 130 different subjects was used. The study combined high-throughput TCR immunosequencing, statistical association of individual TCRs with disease status, and machine learning to predict cytomegalovirus infection status. A later analysis re-examined previously published TCR beta repertoires from more than 650 donors and added high-resolution HLA genotyping to investigate patterns of TCR occurrence. The later analysis used no new phenotypic data to find candidate immune exposures, relying instead on TCR beta sequences and their occurrence across donors. An earlier analysis of fewer than 750 of the donors used high-throughput TCR beta sequencing to judge whether each TCR beta V gene segment behaved as functional or pseudogenic. Donor age, sex, ethnicity and CMV serostatus were collected together with the repertoire data. In a later genetic analysis, genome-wide SNP genotypes for 398 of the 666 donors were used, and that subset was treated as a discovery cohort. All discovery cohort repertoires had been generated on a single sequencing platform. Class I and class II HLA loci were covered by the typing at four-digit resolution. The number of donors typed differed by locus, with 629-630 for A, B, C, DRB1 and DQB1, more than 500 for DQA1, 606 for DPA1, and over 400 for DPB1. About five DR-DQ haplotypes were treated as single units for association and clustering because of strong linkage in the cohort. On average, around 200,000 unique TCR beta nucleotide sequences were sequenced per donor among 300 to 500 genotyped donors of the cohort, with about 19% of those sequences being non-productive.

Overall results and qualifications from the work: Most TCR sequences were seen in very few donors, while some public TCRs were found in many individuals. A total of 150 to 200 TCR beta chains were listed by the study as associated with cytomegalovirus. A later genetic analysis reported fewer N-insertions in productive TCRs among donors in an Asian-associated ancestry cluster than the approximately 670-donor mean. The presence/absence analyses assumed that sequencing depth was roughly uniform across donors, and that assumption may not be true. HLA typing was unavailable for some donors at each locus, so association tests used only the typed subset. Linkage disequilibrium might explain the correlated functional status among segregating V segments, but an unknown experimental factor could not be ruled out. A further reported finding was that TCR beta sequences accurately predicted the HLA-A and HLA-B alleles for most subjects in the first cohort. In a later genetic analysis, a missense DCLRE1C variant was associated with V-gene and J-gene trimming of TCR beta chains, and the association was replicated in an independent cohort. According to the authors, the approach could potentially be generalized to other disease states and immunological phenotypes. In an earlier analysis of fewer than 700 of the donors, most TCR beta V segments appeared in productive rearrangements about 90% or about 30% of the time, broadly matching IMGT annotations. The sequencing pipeline was judged likely to have produced a cluster of highly shared sequence variants as a technical artifact. In vitro tests confirmed that three of the cytomegalovirus-associated TCR beta chains recognize cytomegalovirus antigens. A later analysis found that TCR association rates varied across HLA loci, with DRB1 alleles showing the most associated TCRs and HLA-C alleles the fewest. The classifier was reported to diagnose cytomegalovirus status with high specificity and sensitivity in both the original cohort and the validation cohort. In a later analysis, about 16,000 TCR beta sequences were associated with specific HLA alleles at a false discovery rate of 0.05. In a later analysis, several top co-occurrence clusters were reported to appear linked to parvovirus B19, influenza, CMV and Epstein-Barr virus. According to a later analysis, most CMV-associated TCR beta chains appeared to be HLA-restricted, and the HLA associations seemed to be driven largely by CMV exposure. The cohort was sequenced for TCR beta chains only, and without alpha or paired-chain data the features that could be detected were limited. Compared with equally common non-associated chains, HLA-associated TCR beta chains in a later analysis were more clonally expanded and had lower generation probabilities. Because counts were too low, some 17 rarely observed V segments, including chromosome 9 orphons, were left out of the earlier analysis of over 550 of the donors. Strong co-occurrence of HLA alleles, especially DR and DQ, made assigning TCR associations to individual alleles difficult. Some IMGT-functional V segments, including TRBV6-2 and TRBV6-3, could not be told apart with the 87-base-pair reads, so those segments were excluded. CMV serostatus was the only immune exposure information available for the cohort.

The cohort consisted of 670 or so healthy bone marrow donors. All cohort members were sampled while nominally healthy, although unrecorded immune exposures were likely present. The donor tested CMV seronegative, placing the donor among the roughly 400 seronegative members of the cohort. Every donor gave a peripheral blood sample, and the peripheral blood mononuclear cells from that sample were used for TCR beta sequencing. Genomic DNA was extracted from the blood cell samples with the Qiagen DNeasy Blood Extraction Kit. CDR1 and CDR2, per the germline V gene, are SNHLY and FYNNEI. The CDR3 holds 14 amino acids from the cysteine to the phenylalanine. The sequence is cut down to CDR3 DNA, 42 bases in frame from base 1. Compared with germline, V lacks 5 bases and J lacks 5 bases; bases without a gene match: 7. Points on this clone: It lacks a known antigen. No much larger clonotype is one base removed from it; base qualities were not supplied.

The library was generated by the immunoSEQ multiplex PCR assay. The multiplex PCR relied on a mix of 60 forward primers for TCR Vbeta segments and 13 reverse primers for TCR Jbeta segments. The CDR3 region of rearranged TCR beta genes was amplified from genomic DNA with a multiplex PCR assay. The amplified TCR beta libraries were sequenced on the Illumina HiSeq System as 87-base-pair reads. In the paper's pipeline: In a later analysis, roughly 80 million unique TCR beta chains were counted across the approximately 620 repertoires, and around 11 million of these chains were shared by at least two donors. Raw reads were error-corrected and collapsed into unique sequences by a nearest-neighbor algorithm in which closely related sequences were merged to remove PCR and sequencing errors. CDR3 sequences were aligned to IMGT reference sequences to assign V, D and J gene segments. For a sequence to be retained, a match of at least six nucleotides was required to both a V gene segment and a J gene segment. Rearrangements were classified as productive when the CDR3 lacked stop codons and remained in frame with V and J, and all other rearrangements were classified as non-productive. CDR3 was defined by IMGT convention, running from the second conserved V-encoded cysteine to the conserved J-encoded phenylalanine. Sequences without an unambiguous match to a single V gene segment were excluded from the earlier analysis of about 630 of the donors. In an earlier analysis of approximately 500 of the donors, a V segment was called functional when productive rearrangements were above 56.7%, and segregating when the standard deviation between donors exceeded 5%. A statistical classification framework was developed to diagnose cytomegalovirus status using the catalog of TCR beta chain sequences. In a later analysis, V and J genes were assigned by comparing TCR nucleotide sequences against IMGT/GENE-DB human TR gene sequences. In a later analysis, CDR3 sequences and most-parsimonious VDJ recombination scenarios were assigned using the TCRdist pipeline. A later analysis defined each TCR beta chain by its CDR3 amino acid sequence plus V-gene family, and excluded reads lacking a unique V-gene family. To address suspected cross-contamination and a sequencing artifact, a later analysis removed a few hundred highly shared, low-generation-probability nucleotide sequences. In a later analysis, a clonal expansion index for each public chain was calculated from normalized within-repertoire ranks of inferred template counts. A later analysis computed generation probabilities with a VDJ recombination model fitted to out-of-frame rearrangements, and checked the results against IGoR. A later analysis scored TCR-TCR, TCR-HLA and TCR-CMV co-occurrence with hypergeometric tests, applying a repertoire-size bias correction to TCR pairs. To estimate false discovery rates, a later analysis permuted the HLA or CMV assignments 20 times. A later analysis grouped co-occurring TCRs with DBSCAN, adding TCRdist sequence similarity when clustering within HLA-allele-positive subsets. Repertoires with fewer than 30,000 or more than 120,000 public chains, plus five repertoires with anomalous nucleotide sharing, were excluded from co-occurrence clustering. In its TCRdb copy, this immuneACCESS table keeps in-frame sequences only and misses some clones. Where compared with another copy, unresolved V genes explain less than half of these, and the others have no known cause. D and trimming come from the DNA, and the V and J calls and clone size come from that table. Within this sample are fewer than 150,000 clones, with about 78% of them counted one time only. Jointly, the top ten make up 2.8% of the sample.

The material sequenced was PBMCs. The rearranged chain carries TRBV2 and TRBJ2-5; 8 junctional bases match TRBD1. The TCR comes from a male donor in good health and CMV-seronegative. The CDR3 region has the sequence CASSLYDRGETQYF. The sequenced DNA is TGTGCCAGCAGTCTTTATGACAGGGGTGAGACCCAGTACTTC.